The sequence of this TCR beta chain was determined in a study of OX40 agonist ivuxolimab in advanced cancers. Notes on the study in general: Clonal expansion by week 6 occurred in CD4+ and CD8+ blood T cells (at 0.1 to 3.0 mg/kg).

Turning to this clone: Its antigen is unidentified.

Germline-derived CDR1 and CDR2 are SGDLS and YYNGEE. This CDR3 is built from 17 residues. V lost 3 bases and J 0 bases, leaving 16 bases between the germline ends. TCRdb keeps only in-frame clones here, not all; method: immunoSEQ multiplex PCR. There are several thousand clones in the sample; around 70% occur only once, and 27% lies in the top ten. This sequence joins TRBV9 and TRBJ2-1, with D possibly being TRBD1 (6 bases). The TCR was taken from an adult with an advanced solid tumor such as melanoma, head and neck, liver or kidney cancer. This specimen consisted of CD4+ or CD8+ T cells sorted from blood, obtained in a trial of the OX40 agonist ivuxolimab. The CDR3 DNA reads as TGTGCCAGCAGCGCACCCAGGACAGCAAACTCCTACAATGAGCAGTTCTTC. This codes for CASSAPRTANSYNEQFF.